The present T cell receptor beta chain was sequenced within a study of stem cell transplantation in POMP-related autoinflammatory disease. This table comes from immunoSEQ multiplex PCR, and its TCRdb copy is limited to in-frame clones, with some not included. The sample has roughly 7,000 clones, roughly four fifths seen once. The CDR3 spans 15 residues. V shed 3 bases, J shed 5 bases, and the junction held 6 bases outside the gene matches. Per the germline V gene, CDR1 is SGDLS and CDR2 is YYNGEE. The clonotype originates from a human donor in good health. The rearrangement uses TRBV9 and TRBJ2-3, with TRBD1 matching 10 bases. Sequencing was carried out using a CXCR5-defined cell subset from PBMCs. Written as DNA, the CDR3 is TGTGCCAGCAGCGCCTCGGGACAGGGGAGAGATACGCAGTATTTT. Its translation: CASSASGQGRDTQYF.